This T cell receptor (beta chain) was recovered during a study of blood T cell repertoires in COVID-19 (TCRdb year 2020). Regarding the study in general: Collaborator samples came from the United States, Italy and Spain and covered acute and convalescent phases of COVID-19. The material from the prospective study consisted of cDNA or gDNA derived from T cells, B-cell-depleted T cells, or PBMCs. Deeply sampled blood TCRbeta repertoires from subjects exposed to, actively infected with, or recovered from COVID-19 were included in the dataset. A freely available public database, intended as a resource for researchers studying the immune response to SARS-CoV-2, is where the repertoires were released. Samples were obtained from the ongoing ImmuneRACE study (first 160 participants) and from about 1,300 subjects provided by 6 global collaborators. Nearly every sample came with metadata listing a de-identified subject ID, COVID-19 status, age in years and sex. Where available, HLA class I and class II types were obtained from metadata supplied by the sample provider rather than from assay-based typing. Beyond this particular receptor, the publication reports: How much clinical and demographic metadata was included differed by source and by participant, and the metadata was provided uncurated.

Collaborating institutions collected whole blood in K2EDTA tubes following their own protocols. For TCRbeta analysis, collaborators shipped samples in one of three forms: frozen whole blood, isolated PBMCs, or DNA extracted from either of those sample types. The immunoSEQ Assay, a bias-controlled multiplex PCR, was used to amplify TCRbeta CDR3 regions from genomic DNA. Under the source paper's analysis protocol: The number of nucleated cells in each sample was estimated from the amplification of reference gene primers within the assay. To quantify the absolute abundance of each unique TCRbeta CDR3 rearrangement, sequence reads were collapsed and filtered. For each sample, productive Simpson clonality was calculated by taking the square root of Simpson's diversity index across productive rearrangements. Not all clones reach the TCRdb copy of this immuneACCESS table, which keeps in-frame sequences only. Checked studies attribute under half of the gap to unresolved V genes and leave the rest unexplained. That table gives V, J and clone size, and the DNA gave D and trimming. The sample contains 75,000 to 100,000 clones, 75% to 85% of them found a single time. The top ten clones comprise roughly 9.8% of the sample.

In regard to this clone: What antigen it recognizes has not been identified. No qualities accompany the bases; no much larger clone lies one base away.

The sequencing sample was made of peripheral blood. The TCR originated in a woman aged 80 or older with acute or convalescent COVID-19.

For the CDR3, the sequence is CASSPPGEKAEQFF. The bases read TGTGCCAGCTCACCACCAGGGGAAAAGGCTGAGCAGTTCTTC. Recombination connected TRBV18 to TRBJ2-1, with a tentative D gene TRBD1 over 5 matching bases. According to the germline V gene, CDR1 reads KGHSH and CDR2 reads LQKENI. Spanning cysteine to phenylalanine, the CDR3 consists of 14 amino acids. Only the CDR3 portion is preserved as DNA: 42 bases, with reading frame beginning at the first base. Relative to germline, V is 0 bases shorter and J is 9 bases shorter, with 12 bases between their ends.